This is a list of T cell receptor beta chains from one sample in a study of blood T cell repertoires in COVID-19. TCRdb's copy holds only in-frame clones and misses some; the assay was immunoSEQ multiplex PCR. Here the sample spans about 170,000 clones, 85% to 90% being singletons. Sequencing used peripheral blood. The receptor source for this set is a woman of 80 years or more in a cohort sampled during active or convalescent COVID-19. The CDR3 runs from the conserved cysteine through the conserved F or W. Fields, in order: V gene, clone size, CDR3 protein. The listing skips clone size in some rows; elsewhere it reads once, few, many or a size class.

TRBV5-5 | NA | CASSSSGGGSGANVLTF
TRBV5-1 | few | CASSLELIGGLDTIYF
TRBV7-8 | once | CASSPEGRGSRDWAFF
TRBV4-3 | NA | CASSPRWRQVDYGYTF
TRBV5-1 | once | CASSAFQPNGEKLFF
TRBV19 | NA | CASSILSGYSGNTIYF
TRBV28 | NA | CASTSVSGTGGYTIYF
TRBV27 | NA | CASRTTGTYEQYF
TRBV20-1 | once | CSASLAAYEQYF
TRBV7-7 | NA | CASSLAGTSYETQYF
TRBV19 | NA | CASSIPGQRNSNQPQHF
TRBV13 | NA | CASSLGDSLSRTDTQYF
TRBV3-1/TRBV3-2 | NA | CASSQGPGQGSGNTIYF
TRBV3-1/TRBV3-2 | NA | CASSQAFDLSSYNEQFF
TRBV11-2 | NA | CASSLETQLGLAGFEQYF
TRBV7-2 | NA | CASSLADRSYEQYF
TRBV28 | few | CASSLLRETQYF
TRBV19 | NA | CATTVAVFSGNTIYF
TRBV5-4 | NA | CASSLMTGLGYTF
TRBV3-1/TRBV3-2 | NA | CASSRQIRETQYF
TRBV16 | NA | CASSPHQGSNEKLFF